Reported below is one TCR beta chain. Its antigen remains unidentified. V was shortened by 0 bases and J by 8 bases, with 11 bases between the two germline ends. The CDR3 loop spans 14 amino acids. Germline CDR1 is SGDLS and CDR2 is YYNGEE. This sample was included in a study of graft-versus-host responses after intestinal transplantation. Study as a whole: Anti-thymocyte globulin was used for induction in all recipients, who then took tacrolimus and steroids for approximately 3 years.

Sequencing was performed with immunoSEQ multiplex PCR; in TCRdb, only in-frame clones are kept and a portion is missing. The repertoire holds under 95,000 clones, with less than 90% as singletons. This sample comprised unstimulated CD4+ T cells sorted from spleen or lymph node cells, obtained before transplant. The sequence derives from a human donor who was the organ donor for an intestinal transplant. The chain combines TRBV9 with TRBJ1-4, with D possibly being TRBD1 (6 bases). The CDR3 region has the DNA TGTGCCAGCAGCGTAGAGGCGGGGGCGGAAAAACTGTTTTTT. Encoded protein: CASSVEAGAEKLFF.